This TCR beta chain comes out of a study of siplizumab effects on memory and regulatory T cells. Study-wide results and limits: Neither a naive nor a memory phenotype was assignable to roughly 75-95% of proliferating CD4+ or CD8+ clones. With siplizumab, Treg-derived clones averaged around 70% of mappable alloreactive CD4+ clones, versus roughly 27% in controls.

The count of this clone is one. The antigen remains undetermined. TCRdb's copy holds only in-frame clones and misses some; the assay was immunoSEQ multiplex PCR. Here the sample spans some 96,000 clones, about 95% being singletons. Germline trimming cut 5 bases from V and 5 bases from J; bases unmatched to any gene: 1. The CDR3 has 13 amino acids. Germline V CDR1 and CDR2: MDHEN, SYDVKM. Sequenced material: non-Treg CD4+ T cells sorted from blood. V and J are TRBV28 and TRBJ1-2; 11 nucleotides align to TRBD1. The clonotype originates from a human donor in good health. The CDR3 reads CASSGTGGYGYTF. The DNA of the CDR3 is TGTGCCAGCAGTGGGACAGGGGGTTATGGCTACACCTTC.